This T cell receptor beta chain was recorded in a study of OX40 agonist ivuxolimab in advanced cancers. Study details: Head and neck, renal cell, melanoma or hepatocellular carcinoma were the cancers that dose-escalation patients had.

TCRdb's table, derived via immunoSEQ multiplex PCR, lists solely in-frame clones and lacks some. The table lists over 80,000 clones, around 87% of them singletons, with approximately 4.8% in the top ten. The specimen was CD4+ or CD8+ T cells sorted from blood, collected in a trial of the OX40 agonist ivuxolimab. This receptor was identified in an adult with an advanced solid tumor such as melanoma, head and neck, liver or kidney cancer.

The CDR3 is CASTEKVNYGYTF. CDR3 coding DNA: TGTGCCAGCACCGAGAAGGTAAACTATGGCTACACCTTC. This chain connects TRBV7-2 to TRBJ1-2; D gene ambiguous. The CDR3 is 13 amino acids. V shed 7 bases and J shed 2 bases, with 11 bases lying between them. Germline V gives CDR1 SGHTA, CDR2 FQGNSA.